A single sample gave rise to the 26 T cell receptor beta chains below, sequenced in a study of blood T cells in healthy people across ages. For the second PCR, which ran for about 6 to 11 cycles, a sample-barcoded 5' primer and a J-beta primer mix were used. MiXCR, applied by TCRdb to the 5' RACE reads, yields one record per CDR3 protein. Here the sample spans 1.5 million to 2 million distinct CDR3 sequences, roughly 30% being singletons. The sample taken for sequencing was blood. The receptors were sampled from a woman younger than 45 in good health.

This clonotype was seen a few times. The chain employs TRBV7-2 and TRBJ2-7, with no clear D. The V end lost 5 bases, the J end lost 0 bases, and 14 bases lay between the germline ends. From germline, CDR1 is SGHTA and CDR2 FQGNSA. CDR3 size: 15 residues. CDR3 nucleotide sequence: TGTGCCAGCAGCCCATCGGTTTTATCCTCCTACGAGCAGTACTTC. This sequence encodes CASSPSVLSSYEQYF.

The rearrangement joins TRBV7-9 to TRBJ2-1; D unclear. This CDR3 is 17 amino acids long. The V and J ends lost 1 base and 3 bases respectively, with 16 bases between them. Germline CDR1 is SEHNR and CDR2 is FQNEAQ (reference sequence). The CDR3 coding sequence is TGTGCCAGCAGCTTAGATGGGCCCCGAGGCCACTACAATGAGCAGTTCTTC. Translation: CASSLDGPRGHYNEQFF.

This clonotype was counted many times. A much larger clone is a single base away; this may be a read error. This rearrangement joins TRBV20-1 to TRBJ1-2, with 7 positions matching TRBD1. The CDR3 is made up of 12 amino acids. Germline V gene lookup returns CDR1 DFQATT and CDR2 SNEGSKA (reference sequence). Trimming cost V 7 bases and J 8 bases; bases outside gene matches: 10. In DNA, the CDR3 is TGCAGTGGACAACCACGACAGGGCGGCTACACCTTC. Protein product: CSGQPRQGGYTF.

This clonotype was counted a few times. This chain uses TRBV27 with TRBJ2-1; 12 bases match TRBD2. The V gene's germline CDR1 is MNHEY and CDR2 SMNVEV (reference sequence). The CDR3 runs 16 residues. With V trimmed by 0 bases and J by 7 bases, 4 bases remained unmatched. Written as DNA, the CDR3 is TGTGCCAGCAGTTTATCGTTACTAGCGGGAGGTAATGAGCAGTTCTTC. This gives the protein CASSLSLLAGGNEQFF.

The CDR3: CASSLIPGGSANIQYF. CDR3 coding DNA: TGCGCCAGCAGCTTGATACCAGGGGGGTCGGCAAACATTCAGTACTTC. The chain recombines TRBV5-1 with TRBJ2-4, with D perhaps TRBD1 (7 bases). Germline CDR1 reads SGHRS; CDR2 reads YFSETQ. The CDR3 is 16 residues long. V was shortened by 1 base and J by 6 bases, with 17 bases between the two germline ends.

V usage is TRBV20-1 and J usage is TRBJ2-7; 10 bases align to TRBD1. V shed 1 base and J 5 bases; nucleotides not matched to a gene: 8. The CDR3 totals 15 residues. The germline CDR1 and CDR2 sequences are DFQATT and SNEGSKA (reference sequence). The CDR3 protein is CSARAWDRGFHEQYF. The DNA of the CDR3 is TGCAGTGCTAGAGCGTGGGACAGGGGCTTCCACGAGCAGTACTTC.

J is TRBJ1-1 and V is TRBV3-1, with unresolved D. CDR1 LGHDT and CDR2 YNNKEL come from the germline V gene (reference sequence). V lost 0 bases to trimming and J lost 6 bases, with 8 bases between them. CDR3 length: 13 residues. CDR3 DNA: TGTGCCAGCAGCCAAGATACCGGGTCTGAAGCTTTCTTT. Protein product: CASSQDTGSEAFF.

The V gene is TRBV2, the J gene TRBJ2-1; 7 bases align to TRBD1. CDR1 and CDR2 (germline): SNHLY, FYNNEI. This CDR3 spans 15 amino acids. V lost 3 bases and J lost 4; bases outside the gene matches: 6. The CDR3 region is CASSERDRTYNEQFF. In DNA, the CDR3 is TGTGCCAGCAGTGAGAGGGACAGAACTTACAATGAGCAGTTCTTC.

For this clonotype: A read error may explain this, as a much larger clone is one base away. The chain is built from TRBV12-3 or TRBV12-4 and TRBJ2-7; either TRBD1 or TRBD2 may supply D (6 bases each). CDR3 size: 15 residues. The ends were cut back, 5 bases at V and 7 bases at J, with 21 bases in the middle. The CDR3 protein is CASSARGQPYNEQYF. CDR3 in DNA: TGTGCCAGCAGTGCCCGGGGGCAACCCTACAATGAGCAGTACTTC.

The chain is built from TRBV4-3 and TRBJ2-2; TRBD1 or TRBD2 may be the D gene (5 bases each). The ends were cut back, 4 bases at V and 1 base at J, with 10 bases in the middle. The length of the CDR3 is 15 residues. The V gene's germline CDR1 is LGHNA and CDR2 YSLEER. Here the CDR3 reads CASSPGRQNTGELFF. The CDR3 nucleotides are TGCGCCAGCAGCCCGGGGCGGCAGAACACCGGGGAGCTGTTTTTT.

V gene TRBV7-2 combines with J gene TRBJ2-7; a possible D gene is TRBD1 (6 bases). Germline CDR1 and CDR2: SGHTA and FQGNSA. The CDR3 is made up of 15 amino acids. V was clipped by 1 base and J by 6 bases, with 16 bases between them. As DNA, the CDR3 is TGTGCCAGCAGCTTAGGGGGGCCTGGAGAAGGCGAGCAGTACTTC. Amino acid sequence: CASSLGGPGEGEQYF.

This chain links TRBV29-1 with TRBJ2-5; perhaps TRBD2 as D (5 bases). Trimming stripped 6 bases from V and 5 bases from J, with 10 bases between. The CDR3 is 11 amino acids. Per the germline V gene, CDR1 is SQVTM and CDR2 is ANQGSEA. The CDR3 region has the DNA TGCAGCGTAGCGGACTTGGAGACCCAGTACTTC. Amino acids: CSVADLETQYF.

The CDR3 reads CASSQNDKGGYTF. For the CDR3, the DNA is TGTGCCAGCAGCCAAAACGACAAGGGAGGCTACACCTTC. The chain is built from TRBV3-1 and TRBJ1-2; D gene unclear. With 2 bases removed from V and 8 bases from J, the gap between germline ends came to 12 bases. Looked up from germline, CDR1 is LGHDT and CDR2 is YNNKEL (reference sequence). The length of the CDR3 is 13 residues.

This clonotype came up many times. The CDR3 region is CSARDGLSAFSYEQYF. CDR3 sequence (DNA): TGCAGTGCTAGAGATGGGTTATCAGCTTTCTCCTACGAGCAGTACTTC. V and J are TRBV20-1 and TRBJ2-7, with D hard to call. CDR1 is DFQATT, CDR2 SNEGSKA, per germline (reference sequence). This CDR3 comprises 16 residues. Trimming cost V 0 bases and J 0 bases, with 15 bases left between them.

V is TRBV29-1 and J is TRBJ2-5, with 7 bases that match TRBD2. The CDR3 is 15 residues long. J lost 11 bases, V lost 6 bases, and 21 bases had no gene match. Per the germline V gene, CDR1 is SQVTM and CDR2 is ANQGSEA. The CDR3 DNA is TGCAGCGTATCTCTTCTAGCGGAGACCTACAATGAGCAGTACTTC. It yields the protein CSVSLLAETYNEQYF.

Worth noting for this clonotype: An end of the junction does not agree with germline; a read error may underlie this. The chain employs TRBV28 and TRBJ2-7; 12 bases agree with TRBD2. The CDR3 length is 15 residues. Per the germline V gene, CDR1 is MDHEN and CDR2 is SYDVKM. The CDR3: CAGSLGTSGPYEQYF. CDR3 coding DNA: TGTGCCGGCAGTTTGGGGACTAGCGGGCCCTACGAGCAGTACTTC.

V and J are TRBV29-1 and TRBJ2-1; a weak D match, TRBD2 (7 bases). The CDR3 is made up of 14 amino acids. The V end lost 7 bases, the J end lost 9 bases, and 22 bases lay between the germline ends. The germline V gene has CDR1 SQVTM and CDR2 ANQGSEA. CDR3 bases: TGCAGCGGCACACGGGGGGCGCAGCGCGGTGAGCAGTTCTTC. It is translated as CSGTRGAQRGEQFF.

Comment on this clonotype: At one boundary the junction diverges from the germline segment, which might be a read error. The rearrangement joins TRBV4-1 to TRBJ1-4; D unresolved. Germline lookup yields CDR1 MGHRA and CDR2 YSYEKL. The CDR3 sequence is 15 residues long. The CDR3 reads CASSQDGRINGKLFF. The CDR3 coding sequence is TGCGCCAGCAGCCAAGATGGACGGATTAATGGAAAACTGTTTTTT.

This clonotype was found a few times. The chain uses TRBV28 and TRBJ2-5; tentatively, D is TRBD2 (7 bases). This CDR3 is 14 amino acids long. The germline V gene has CDR1 MDHEN and CDR2 SYDVKM. The germline V and J ends were trimmed by 5 bases and 4 bases, with 14 bases remaining between them. CDR3 amino acids: CASSPLGGAETQYF. The CDR3 nucleotides read TGTGCCAGCAGTCCCTTGGGGGGGGCAGAGACCCAGTACTTC.

This clonotype was recorded a few times. The chain has TRBV7-9 and TRBJ2-5; no clear D. Deletions cut 3 bases from V and 2 bases from J, with 13 bases between. The length of the CDR3 is 15 residues. CDR1 is SEHNR, CDR2 FQNEAQ, per germline (reference sequence). The CDR3 DNA sequence: TGTGCCAGCAGCTTCCAGGCACTCAAACAAGAGACCCAGTACTTC. As protein: CASSFQALKQETQYF.

This clonotype was seen a few times. This chain joins TRBV28 and TRBJ1-1; D possibly corresponds to TRBD1 (5 bases). Germline assignment: CDR1 MDHEN and CDR2 SYDVKM. The germline V and J ends were trimmed by 7 bases and 3 bases, with 9 bases remaining between them. The CDR3 contains 12 residues. The CDR3 nucleotides read TGTGCCAGCACAGCCAGGGACACTGAAGCTTTCTTT. Translating it yields CASTARDTEAFF.

The chain has TRBV6-6 and TRBJ2-7; 7 nucleotides line up with TRBD1. The CDR3 is made up of 16 amino acids. Germline V gene data show CDR1 as MNHNY and CDR2 as SVGAGI (reference sequence). Trimming took 1 base from V and 4 from J; bases not matched to a gene: 10. The CDR3 sequence: CASSYFRQGSRYEQYF. The CDR3 bases are TGTGCCAGCAGTTACTTCCGACAGGGTAGCAGGTACGAGCAGTACTTC.

The chain carries TRBV5-4 and TRBJ2-1; D not resolved. This CDR3 comprises 13 residues. V was shortened by 2 bases and J by 8 bases, with 11 bases between the two germline ends. CDR1 and CDR2 (germline): SGHNT, YYREEE (reference sequence). CDR3 protein: CASSFDLADEQFF. The DNA for the CDR3 is TGTGCCAGCAGCTTCGACTTGGCCGATGAGCAGTTCTTC. The full variable domain, its missing parts supplied by reference TRBV5-4 and TRBJ2-1, is ETGVTQSPTHLIKTRGQQVTLRCSSQSGHNTVSWYQQALGQGPQFIFQYYREEENGRGNFPPRFSGLQFPNYSSELNVNALELDDSALYLCASSFDLADEQFFGPGTRLTVL.

In its sample, this clonotype was seen once. The V call is TRBV12-3 or TRBV12-4, the J call TRBJ2-3; 14 bases fit TRBD2. The CDR3 is 16 amino acids. With 5 bases clipped from V and 6 bases from J, the junction kept 7 bases outside the gene matches. CDR3 bases: TGTGCCAGCAGTGGGGGACTAGCGGGAGACGGTGATACGCAGTATTTT. Protein product: CASSGGLAGDGDTQYF.

The rearrangement joins TRBV30 to TRBJ2-5, with D perhaps matching TRBD1 (7 bases). The CDR3 consists of 15 residues. The ends were cut back, 0 bases at V and 1 base at J, with 12 bases in the middle. Looked up from germline, CDR1 is GTSNPN and CDR2 is SVGIG (reference sequence). The CDR3 DNA follows: TGTGCCTGGAGTGTTGGAGGGGGCTCCCAAGAGACCCAGTACTTC. It is translated as CAWSVGGGSQETQYF. The full variable domain, its missing parts supplied by reference TRBV30 and TRBJ2-5, is SQTIHQWPATLVQPVGSPLSLECTVEGTSNPNLYWYRQAAGRGLQLLFYSVGIGQISSEVPQNLSASRPQDRQFILSSKKLLLSDSGFYLCAWSVGGGSQETQYFGPGTRLLVL.

This clonotype came up a few times. The chain carries TRBV30 and TRBJ1-4, with D possibly matching TRBD1 (5 bases). CDR1 is GTSNPN and CDR2 is SVGIG in the germline V gene (reference sequence). V was cut by 0 bases and J by 4 bases, with 6 bases left in between. The CDR3 sequence is 13 residues long. The DNA for the CDR3 is TGTGCCTGGAGTGTACAGGTTAATGAAAAACTGTTTTTT. This translates into CAWSVQVNEKLFF.